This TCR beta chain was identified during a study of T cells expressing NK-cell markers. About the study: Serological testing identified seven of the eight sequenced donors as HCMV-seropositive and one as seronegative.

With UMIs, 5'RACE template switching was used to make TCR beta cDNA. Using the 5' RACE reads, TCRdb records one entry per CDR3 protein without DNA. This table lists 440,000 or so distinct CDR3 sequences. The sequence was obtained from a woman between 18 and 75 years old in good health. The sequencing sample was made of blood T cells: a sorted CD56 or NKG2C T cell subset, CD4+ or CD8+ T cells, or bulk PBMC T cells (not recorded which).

The CDR3 sequence is CASRRDLNTGELFF. The V and J genes are TRBV6-1 and TRBJ2-2; TCRdb indicates TRBD2, and absent DNA this call remains unverified. CDR3 length equals 14 residues. Germline CDR1 is MNHNS and CDR2 is SASEGT.